The 19 T cell receptor beta chains presented below share a single source sample, sequenced in a study of T-cell memory formation after mild COVID-19. One entry per CDR3 protein, called by TCRdb with MiXCR from the 5' RACE reads. Here the sample spans 150,000 or so distinct CDR3 sequences, around 13% being singletons. Sequencing was carried out using PBMCs or a T cell subset sorted from them (not recorded which). The receptors stem from an adult woman who had mild COVID-19 (a few samples of this study predate the infection). Cell type and time point are not known.

This rearrangement joins TRBV7-9 to TRBJ2-7; possibly TRBD2 for D (7 bases). CDR1 SEHNR and CDR2 FQNEAQ come from the germline V gene (reference sequence). The CDR3 covers 14 residues. Trimming stripped 2 bases from V and 6 bases from J, with 14 bases between. Written as DNA, the CDR3 is TGTGCCAGCAGCTTATTGGCGGGGGCTGGCGAGCAGTACTTC. It yields the protein CASSLLAGAGEQYF.

The chain has TRBV5-1 and TRBJ2-7; D unclear. With 4 bases removed from V and 0 bases from J, the gap between germline ends came to 11 bases. This CDR3 spans 14 amino acids. CDR1 is SGHRS and CDR2 is YFSETQ in the germline V gene. The CDR3 nucleotides are TGCGCCAGCAGCCGAGAGGACGTCTCCTACGAGCAGTACTTC. Encoded protein: CASSREDVSYEQYF.

This clonotype occurred a few times. The rearrangement links TRBV27 to TRBJ1-6; D not resolved. CDR3 size: 14 residues. Germline CDR1 and CDR2: MNHEY and SMNVEV (reference sequence). The V end lost 2 bases, the J end lost 4 bases, and 6 bases lay between the germline ends. The CDR3 region is CASSLSAYNSPLHF. The DNA for the CDR3 is TGTGCCAGCAGTTTAAGCGCTTATAATTCACCCCTCCACTTT.

In its sample, this clonotype was seen a few times. The V and J genes are TRBV12-3 or TRBV12-4 and TRBJ1-3; TRBD1 might be the D (6 bases). V lost 2 bases to trimming and J lost 3 bases, with 11 bases between them. The CDR3 totals 15 residues. The CDR3 DNA reads TGTGCCAGCAGTTTACGAGGGGGGCGTGGAAACACCATATATTTT. Amino acids: CASSLRGGRGNTIYF.

This clonotype turned up a few times. The chain is built from TRBV7-2 and TRBJ2-5; 7 positions agree with TRBD2. Unmatched junction bases numbered 5, after V lost 3 bases and J lost 4 bases. Per germline, CDR1 SGHTA and CDR2 FQGNSA. This CDR3 comprises 14 residues. CDR3: CASSFMGGGETQYF. In DNA, the CDR3 is TGTGCCAGCAGCTTCATGGGCGGGGGAGAGACCCAGTACTTC.

The V call is TRBV18, the J call TRBJ2-7, with TRBD1 matching over 9 bases. Unmatched junction bases numbered 9, after V lost 3 bases and J lost 3 bases. The germline V gene has CDR1 KGHSH and CDR2 LQKENI. The CDR3 has 16 amino acids. The CDR3 nucleotides are TGTGCCAGCTCACCCATTAGGGACAGGGCAAACTACGAGCAGTACTTC. Its protein product is CASSPIRDRANYEQYF.

This clonotype was counted only a few times. This rearrangement joins TRBV12-3 or TRBV12-4 to TRBJ2-1; 7 bases match TRBD2. The length of the CDR3 is 16 residues. V trimming: 2 bases; J trimming: 0 bases; junction bases outside the gene matches: 4. The CDR3 region has the DNA TGTGCCAGCAGTTTATGGGGGGGAAGCTCCTACAATGAGCAGTTCTTC. Protein sequence: CASSLWGGSSYNEQFF.

The genes are TRBV19 and TRBJ1-6, with D hard to call. Trimming shortened V by 6 bases and J by 5 bases, and 5 bases separated the two germline ends. The CDR3 contains 12 residues. Germline CDR1 is LNHDA and CDR2 is SQIVND (reference sequence). The CDR3 bases are TGTGCCAGTAGCGGGGATAATTCACCCCTCCACTTT. It specifies CASSGDNSPLHF.

The V and J genes are TRBV11-3 and TRBJ2-2; D unclear. Trimming took off 1 base at V and 3 bases at J, with 12 bases between the two ends. The length of the CDR3 is 16 residues. CDR1 is SGHNT, CDR2 YENEEA, per germline. In DNA, the CDR3 is TGTGCCAGCAGCTTAGGGGCAGCTCGGGACACCGGGGAGCTGTTTTTT. Its protein product is CASSLGAARDTGELFF.

This clonotype has just a few counts. A read error may produce the germline difference seen at one junction end. CDR3 nucleotide sequence: TGTGCTAGCAGCTCGGCGGGAATTAACACCGGGGAGCTGTTTTTT. Translated: CASSSAGINTGELFF. The rearrangement links TRBV7-7 to TRBJ2-2; TRBD2 might be the D (6 bases). The CDR3 has 15 amino acids. Germline CDR1 and CDR2: SSHAT and FNYEAQ (reference sequence).

This clonotype was counted a few times. This rearrangement joins TRBV5-1 to TRBJ1-1; D is undetermined. The CDR3 has 16 amino acids. The V gene's germline CDR1 is SGHRS and CDR2 YFSETQ. V gave up 0 bases and J gave up 4 bases, with 16 bases separating them. This CDR3 reads CASSLAGVSLTTEAFF. In nucleotides, the CDR3 is TGCGCCAGCAGCTTGGCCGGAGTTTCGCTCACCACTGAAGCTTTCTTT. Variable domain in full (rest from reference TRBV5-1 and TRBJ1-1): KAGVTQTPRYLIKTRGQQVTLSCSPISGHRSVSWYQQTPGQGLQFLFEYFSETQRNKGNFPGRFSGRQFSNSRSEMNVSTLELGDSALYLCASSLAGVSLTTEAFFGQGTRLTVV.

This clonotype came up a few times. V gene TRBV20-1 combines with J gene TRBJ1-1, with 7 positions matching TRBD1. J was trimmed by 5 bases and V by 5 bases; bases with no gene match: 8. CDR1 is DFQATT and CDR2 is SNEGSKA in the germline V gene (reference sequence). This CDR3 is 13 amino acids long. CDR3 protein: CSAYQGGDTEAFF. The CDR3 bases are TGCAGTGCTTATCAGGGGGGAGATACTGAAGCTTTCTTT.

V is TRBV7-6 and J is TRBJ2-5; D gene uncertain. V dropped 1 base and J dropped 7 bases, with 7 bases sitting between them. The CDR3 spans 12 residues. CDR1 is SGHVS and CDR2 is FNYEAQ in the germline V gene. CDR3 sequence reads: CASSLGVRTQYF. CDR3 in DNA: TGTGCCAGCAGCTTAGGTGTGCGGACCCAGTACTTC.

The genes are TRBV6-6 and TRBJ2-1; D may be TRBD1 (6 bases). This CDR3 region has 12 residues. The germline V and J ends were trimmed by 6 bases and 5 bases, with 8 bases remaining between them. Germline values: CDR1 MNHNY, CDR2 SVGAGI (reference sequence). DNA of the CDR3: TGTGCCAGCAGAGGGGGAGACAATGAGCAGTTCTTC. It translates to CASRGGDNEQFF.

This clonotype was found a few times. The chain uses TRBV7-2 and TRBJ2-7; TRBD1 aligns across 8 bases. The junction had 12 bases not matched to a gene; V was cut back by 5 bases and J by 6 bases. Germline V lookup: CDR1 SGHTA, CDR2 FQGNSA. This CDR3 has 15 residues. CDR3 bases: TGTGCCAGCAGCACACCACAGGGGGTTGGGGGCGAGCAGTACTTC. Encoded protein: CASSTPQGVGGEQYF.

This clonotype occurred a few times. The J gene is TRBJ2-2, the V gene TRBV7-6; D might be TRBD2 (6 bases). This CDR3 is built from 11 residues. CDR1 SGHVS and CDR2 FNYEAQ come from the germline V gene. The V and J ends lost 5 bases and 9 bases respectively, with 7 bases between them. The CDR3 loop is CASSRTRELFF. The CDR3 nucleotides read TGTGCCAGCAGCCGGACTAGGGAGCTGTTTTTT.

This clonotype was seen a handful of times. The V and J genes are TRBV5-1 and TRBJ2-3, with TRBD1 matching 8 bases. The V and J ends lost 4 bases and 5 bases, in that order; junction bases with no gene match: 9. Per the germline V gene, CDR1 is SGHRS and CDR2 is YFSETQ. The CDR3 covers 15 residues. The CDR3 DNA follows: TGCGCCAGCAGCGCGAGACAGGGGAATCAAGATACGCAGTATTTT. Its protein is CASSARQGNQDTQYF.

With respect to this clonotype: Without the conserved terminal phenylalanine or tryptophan, this CDR3 likely stems from a read error. The chain links TRBV12-3 or TRBV12-4 to TRBJ1-4, with 9 positions matching TRBD1. CDR3 size: 14 residues. The ends lost 2 bases at V and 7 bases at J; junction bases unmatched: 2. The chain's CDR3 is CASSLNRGREKLFS. The CDR3 DNA is TGTGCCAGCAGTTTAAACAGGGGGCGTGAAAAACTGTTTTCT.

This clonotype was recorded a few times. The V gene is TRBV7-3, the J gene TRBJ2-2; D not resolved. V was pared by 4 bases and J by 1 base, with 13 bases between. CDR3 size: 16 residues. CDR1 is SGHTA, CDR2 FQGTGA, per germline. This chain's CDR3 is CASSSPRLQNTGELFF. The CDR3 nucleotides read TGTGCCAGCAGCTCACCCAGGCTGCAGAACACCGGGGAGCTGTTTTTT.